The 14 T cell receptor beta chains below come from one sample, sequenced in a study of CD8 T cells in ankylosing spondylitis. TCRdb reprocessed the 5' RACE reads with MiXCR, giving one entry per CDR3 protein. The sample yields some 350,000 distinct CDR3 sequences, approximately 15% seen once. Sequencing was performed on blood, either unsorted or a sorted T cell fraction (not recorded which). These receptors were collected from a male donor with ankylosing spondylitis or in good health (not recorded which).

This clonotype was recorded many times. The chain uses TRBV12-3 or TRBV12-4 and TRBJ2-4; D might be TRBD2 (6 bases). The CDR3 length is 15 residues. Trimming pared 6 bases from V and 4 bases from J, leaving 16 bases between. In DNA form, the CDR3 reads TGTGCCAGCAGCCTGCGGGACGGAGGAAAAAACATTCAGTACTTC. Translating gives CASSLRDGGKNIQYF.

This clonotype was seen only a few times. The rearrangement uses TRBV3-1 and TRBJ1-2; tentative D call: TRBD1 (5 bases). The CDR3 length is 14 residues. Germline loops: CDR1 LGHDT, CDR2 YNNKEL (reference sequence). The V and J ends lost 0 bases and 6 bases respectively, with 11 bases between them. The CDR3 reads CASSQEGQGNGYTF. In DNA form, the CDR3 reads TGTGCCAGCAGCCAAGAGGGGCAGGGTAATGGCTACACCTTC.

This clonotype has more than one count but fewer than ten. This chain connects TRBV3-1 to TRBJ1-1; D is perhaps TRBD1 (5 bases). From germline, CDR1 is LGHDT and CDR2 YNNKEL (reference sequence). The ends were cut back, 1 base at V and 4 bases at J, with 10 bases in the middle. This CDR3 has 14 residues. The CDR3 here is CASSQVVGTTEAFF. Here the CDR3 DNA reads TGTGCCAGCAGCCAAGTTGTCGGGACCACTGAAGCTTTCTTT.

CDR3 DNA sequence: TGCGCCAGCAGCCTGGCGGGACAGGGGATACGCGAGCAGTACTTC. Its protein product is CASSLAGQGIREQYF. The J gene is TRBJ2-7, the V gene TRBV5-1, with 10 bases aligning to TRBD1. After removal of 4 bases from V and 6 bases from J, the junction contained 10 bases not matched to a gene. This CDR3 is built from 15 residues. The germline V gene has CDR1 SGHRS and CDR2 YFSETQ. Complete variable domain (other parts from reference TRBV5-1 and TRBJ2-7): KAGVTQTPRYLIKTRGQQVTLSCSPISGHRSVSWYQQTPGQGLQFLFEYFSETQRNKGNFPGRFSGRQFSNSRSEMNVSTLELGDSALYLCASSLAGQGIREQYFGPGTRLTVT.

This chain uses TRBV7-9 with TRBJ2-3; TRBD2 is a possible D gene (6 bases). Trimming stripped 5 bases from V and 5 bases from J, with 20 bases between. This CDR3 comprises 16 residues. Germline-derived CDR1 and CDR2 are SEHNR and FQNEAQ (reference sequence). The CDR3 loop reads CASSERAGTKKDTQYF. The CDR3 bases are TGTGCCAGCAGCGAGCGGGCGGGTACGAAGAAAGATACGCAGTATTTT.

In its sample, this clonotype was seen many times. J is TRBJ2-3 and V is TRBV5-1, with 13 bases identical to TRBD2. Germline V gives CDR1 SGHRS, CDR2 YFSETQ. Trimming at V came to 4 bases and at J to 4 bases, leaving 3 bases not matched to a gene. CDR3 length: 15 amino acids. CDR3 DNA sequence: TGCGCCAGCAGCGTACTAGCGGGGGGGTCAGATACGCAGTATTTT. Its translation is CASSVLAGGSDTQYF.

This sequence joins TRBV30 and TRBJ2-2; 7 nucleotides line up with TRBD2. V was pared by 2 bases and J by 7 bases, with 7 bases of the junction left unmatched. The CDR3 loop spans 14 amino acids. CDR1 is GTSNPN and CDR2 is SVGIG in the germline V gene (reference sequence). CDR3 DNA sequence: TGTGCCTGGAGTTTAGCGGGTTCAAGCGGGGAGCTGTTTTTT. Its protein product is CAWSLAGSSGELFF. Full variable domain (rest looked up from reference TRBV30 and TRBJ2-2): SQTIHQWPATLVQPVGSPLSLECTVEGTSNPNLYWYRQAAGRGLQLLFYSVGIGQISSEVPQNLSASRPQDRQFILSSKKLLLSDSGFYLCAWSLAGSSGELFFGEGSRLTVL.

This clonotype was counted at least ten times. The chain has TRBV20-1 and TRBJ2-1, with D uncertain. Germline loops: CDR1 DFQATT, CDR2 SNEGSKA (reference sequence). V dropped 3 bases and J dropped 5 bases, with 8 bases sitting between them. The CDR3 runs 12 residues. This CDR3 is CSASKGNNEQFF. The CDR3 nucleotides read TGCAGTGCTAGTAAAGGTAACAATGAGCAGTTCTTC.

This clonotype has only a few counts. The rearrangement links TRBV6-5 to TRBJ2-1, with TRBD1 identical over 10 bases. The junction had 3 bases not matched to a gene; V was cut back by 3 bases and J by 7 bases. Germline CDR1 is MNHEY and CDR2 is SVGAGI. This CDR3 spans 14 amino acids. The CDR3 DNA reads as TGTGCCAGCAGTTATGTGGACAGGGGGAATGAGCAGTTCTTC. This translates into CASSYVDRGNEQFF.

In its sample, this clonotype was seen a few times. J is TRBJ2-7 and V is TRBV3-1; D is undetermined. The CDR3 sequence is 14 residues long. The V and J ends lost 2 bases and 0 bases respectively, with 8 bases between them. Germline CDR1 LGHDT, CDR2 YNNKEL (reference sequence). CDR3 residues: CASSQRLNSYEQYF. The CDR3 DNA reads TGTGCCAGCAGCCAACGGCTAAACTCCTACGAGCAGTACTTC.

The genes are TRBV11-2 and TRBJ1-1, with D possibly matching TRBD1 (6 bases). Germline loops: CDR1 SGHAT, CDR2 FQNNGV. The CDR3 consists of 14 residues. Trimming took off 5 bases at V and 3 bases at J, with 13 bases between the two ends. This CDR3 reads CASSPPGHYTEAFF. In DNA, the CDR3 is TGTGCCAGCAGCCCCCCGGGACATTACACTGAAGCTTTCTTT.

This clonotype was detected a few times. CDR3 bases: TGTGCCAGCAGTGCACGGGGTCTCCCGGCCTACGAGCAGTACTTC. Protein product: CASSARGLPAYEQYF. The chain combines TRBV2 with TRBJ2-7; possible D gene TRBD2, 5 bases. The V end was cut by 4 bases, the J end by 2 bases, with 15 bases between. Germline assignment: CDR1 SNHLY and CDR2 FYNNEI. The CDR3 extends over 15 amino acids.

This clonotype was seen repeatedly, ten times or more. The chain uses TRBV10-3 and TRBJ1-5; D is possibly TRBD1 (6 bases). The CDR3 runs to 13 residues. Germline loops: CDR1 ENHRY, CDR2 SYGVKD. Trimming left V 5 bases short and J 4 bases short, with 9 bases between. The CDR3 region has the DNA TGTGCCATCAGTTGGACAGTAAATCAGCCCCAGCATTTT. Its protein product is CAISWTVNQPQHF.

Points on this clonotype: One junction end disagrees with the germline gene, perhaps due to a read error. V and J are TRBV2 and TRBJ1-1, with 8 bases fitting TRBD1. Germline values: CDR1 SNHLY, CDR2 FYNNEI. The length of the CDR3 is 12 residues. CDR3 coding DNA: TGTGCCAGCAGCTGGACAGGGACTGAAGTTTTCTTT. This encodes CASSWTGTEVFF.